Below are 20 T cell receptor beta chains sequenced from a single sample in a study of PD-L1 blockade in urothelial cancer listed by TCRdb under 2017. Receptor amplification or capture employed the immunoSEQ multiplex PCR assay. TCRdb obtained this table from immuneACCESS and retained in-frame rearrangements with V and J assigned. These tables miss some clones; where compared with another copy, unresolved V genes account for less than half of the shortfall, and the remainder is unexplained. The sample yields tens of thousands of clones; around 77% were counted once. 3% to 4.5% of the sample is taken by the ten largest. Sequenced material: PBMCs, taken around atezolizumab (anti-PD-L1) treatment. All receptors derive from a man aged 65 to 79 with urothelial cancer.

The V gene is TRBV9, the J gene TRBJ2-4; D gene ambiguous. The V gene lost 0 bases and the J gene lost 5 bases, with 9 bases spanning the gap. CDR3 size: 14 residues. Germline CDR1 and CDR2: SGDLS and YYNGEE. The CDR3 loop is CASSVAAGQNIQYF. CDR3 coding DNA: TGTGCCAGCAGCGTAGCGGCAGGCCAAAACATTCAGTACTTC.

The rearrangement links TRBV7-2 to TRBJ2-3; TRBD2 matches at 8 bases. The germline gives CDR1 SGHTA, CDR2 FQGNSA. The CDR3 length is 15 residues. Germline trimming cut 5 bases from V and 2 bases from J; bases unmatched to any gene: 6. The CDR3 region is CASSPGGALTDTQYF. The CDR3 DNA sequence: TGTGCCAGCAGCCCCGGGGGGGCCCTCACAGATACGCAGTATTTT.

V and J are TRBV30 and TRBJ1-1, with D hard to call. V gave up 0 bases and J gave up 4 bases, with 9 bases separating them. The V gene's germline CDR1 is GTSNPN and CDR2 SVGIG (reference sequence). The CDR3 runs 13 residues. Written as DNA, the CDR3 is TGTGCCTGGAGTGTTGCAGGAGGCACTGAAGCTTTCTTT. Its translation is CAWSVAGGTEAFF.

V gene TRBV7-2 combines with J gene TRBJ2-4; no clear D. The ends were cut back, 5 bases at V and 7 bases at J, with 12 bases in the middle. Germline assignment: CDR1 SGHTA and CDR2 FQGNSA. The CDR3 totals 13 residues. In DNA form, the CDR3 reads TGTGCCAGCAGCCTGCCAGGTGGCAACATTCAGTACTTC. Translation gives CASSLPGGNIQYF.

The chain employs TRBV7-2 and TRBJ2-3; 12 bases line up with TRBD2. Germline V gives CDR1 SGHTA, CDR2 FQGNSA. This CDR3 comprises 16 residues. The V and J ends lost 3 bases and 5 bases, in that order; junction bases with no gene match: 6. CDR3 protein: CASSFTSGGFRDTQYF. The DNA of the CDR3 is TGTGCCAGCAGCTTCACTAGCGGGGGGTTTCGAGATACGCAGTATTTT.

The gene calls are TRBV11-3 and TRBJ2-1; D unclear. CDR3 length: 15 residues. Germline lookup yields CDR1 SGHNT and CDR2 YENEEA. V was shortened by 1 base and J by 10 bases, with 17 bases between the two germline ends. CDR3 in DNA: TGTGCCAGCAGCTTAGCGGGTTTGGCCTTTGGCGAGCAGTTCTTC. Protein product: CASSLAGLAFGEQFF.

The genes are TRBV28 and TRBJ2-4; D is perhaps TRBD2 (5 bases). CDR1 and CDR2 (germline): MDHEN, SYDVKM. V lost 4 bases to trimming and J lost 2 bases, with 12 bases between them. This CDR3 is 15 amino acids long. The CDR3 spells CASSSPGETKNIQYF. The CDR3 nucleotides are TGTGCCAGCAGTTCGCCCGGGGAGACCAAAAACATTCAGTACTTC.

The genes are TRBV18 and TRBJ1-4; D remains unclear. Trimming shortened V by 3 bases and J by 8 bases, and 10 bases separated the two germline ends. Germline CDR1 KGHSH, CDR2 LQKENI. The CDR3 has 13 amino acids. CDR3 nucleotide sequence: TGTGCCAGCTCACCCTCCGGTTGGGAAAAACTGTTTTTT. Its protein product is CASSPSGWEKLFF.

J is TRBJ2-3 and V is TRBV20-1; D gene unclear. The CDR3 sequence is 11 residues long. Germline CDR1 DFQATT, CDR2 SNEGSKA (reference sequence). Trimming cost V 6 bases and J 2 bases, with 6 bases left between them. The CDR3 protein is CSALDTDTQYF. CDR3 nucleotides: TGCAGTGCGCTAGACACAGATACGCAGTATTTT.

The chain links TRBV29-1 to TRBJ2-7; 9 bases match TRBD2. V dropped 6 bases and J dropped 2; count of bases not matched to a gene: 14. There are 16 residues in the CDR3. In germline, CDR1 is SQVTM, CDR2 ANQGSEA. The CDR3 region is CSVGHSGTSRTYEQYF. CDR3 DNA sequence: TGCAGCGTCGGACATTCCGGGACTAGCCGTACCTACGAGCAGTACTTC.

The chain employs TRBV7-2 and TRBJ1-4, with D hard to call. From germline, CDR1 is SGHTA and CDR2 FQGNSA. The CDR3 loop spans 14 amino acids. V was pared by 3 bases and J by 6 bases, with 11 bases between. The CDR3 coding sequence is TGTGCCAGCAGCTTCTTGGTGCGTGATGAAAAACTGTTTTTT. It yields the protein CASSFLVRDEKLFF.

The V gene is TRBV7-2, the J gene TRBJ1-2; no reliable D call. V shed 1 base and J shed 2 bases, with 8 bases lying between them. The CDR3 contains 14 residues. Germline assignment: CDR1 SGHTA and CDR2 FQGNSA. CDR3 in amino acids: CASSLDGGNYGYTF. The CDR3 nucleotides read TGTGCCAGCAGCTTAGATGGCGGCAACTATGGCTACACCTTC.

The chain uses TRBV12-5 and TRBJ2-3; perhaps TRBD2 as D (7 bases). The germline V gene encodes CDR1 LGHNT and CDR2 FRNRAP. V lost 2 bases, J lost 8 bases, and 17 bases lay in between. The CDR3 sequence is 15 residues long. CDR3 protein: CASGLSPGGRATQYF. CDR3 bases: TGTGCTAGTGGTTTGTCCCCGGGGGGCCGCGCTACGCAGTATTTT.

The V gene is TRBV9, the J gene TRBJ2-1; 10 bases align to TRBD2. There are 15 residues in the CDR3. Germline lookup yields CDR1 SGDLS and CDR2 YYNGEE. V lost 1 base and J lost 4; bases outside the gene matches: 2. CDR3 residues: CASSVSSGGYNEQFF. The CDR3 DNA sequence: TGTGCCAGCAGCGTATCTAGCGGGGGTTACAATGAGCAGTTCTTC.

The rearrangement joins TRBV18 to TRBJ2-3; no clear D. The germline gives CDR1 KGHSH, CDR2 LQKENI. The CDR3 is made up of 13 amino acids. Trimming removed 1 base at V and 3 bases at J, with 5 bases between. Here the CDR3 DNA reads TGTGCCAGCTCACCACGGCAGACAGATACGCAGTATTTT. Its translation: CASSPRQTDTQYF.

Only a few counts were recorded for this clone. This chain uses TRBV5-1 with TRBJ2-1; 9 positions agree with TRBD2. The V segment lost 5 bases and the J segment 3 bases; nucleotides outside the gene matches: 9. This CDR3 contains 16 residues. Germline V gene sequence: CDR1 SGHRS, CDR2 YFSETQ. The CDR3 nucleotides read TGCGCCAGCAGTCAAAATAGCGGGGGCCACTACAATGAGCAGTTCTTC. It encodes CASSQNSGGHYNEQFF.

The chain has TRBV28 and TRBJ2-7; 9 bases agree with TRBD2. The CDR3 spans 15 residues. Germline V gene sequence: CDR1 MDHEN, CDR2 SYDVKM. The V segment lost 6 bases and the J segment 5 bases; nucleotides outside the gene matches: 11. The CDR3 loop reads CASRTSLAGGDEQYF. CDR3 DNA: TGTGCCAGCAGAACCTCATTGGCGGGGGGGGACGAGCAGTACTTC.

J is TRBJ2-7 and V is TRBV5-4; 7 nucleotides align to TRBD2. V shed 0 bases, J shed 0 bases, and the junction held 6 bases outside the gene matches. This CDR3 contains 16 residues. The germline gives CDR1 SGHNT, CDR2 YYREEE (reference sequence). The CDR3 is CASSLEVGGGSYEQYF. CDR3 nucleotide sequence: TGTGCCAGCAGCTTGGAAGTGGGCGGGGGCTCCTACGAGCAGTACTTC. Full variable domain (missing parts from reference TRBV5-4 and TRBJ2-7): ETGVTQSPTHLIKTRGQQVTLRCSSQSGHNTVSWYQQALGQGPQFIFQYYREEENGRGNFPPRFSGLQFPNYSSELNVNALELDDSALYLCASSLEVGGGSYEQYFGPGTRLTVT.

The chain's CDR3 is CASSLRQYQPQHF. In DNA, the CDR3 is TGTGCCAGCAGCTTAAGACAGTATCAGCCCCAGCATTTT. The chain has TRBV7-2 and TRBJ1-5; D might be TRBD1 (5 bases). CDR1 SGHTA and CDR2 FQGNSA come from the germline V gene. Trimming pared 2 bases from V and 5 bases from J, leaving 7 bases between. The CDR3 contains 13 residues.

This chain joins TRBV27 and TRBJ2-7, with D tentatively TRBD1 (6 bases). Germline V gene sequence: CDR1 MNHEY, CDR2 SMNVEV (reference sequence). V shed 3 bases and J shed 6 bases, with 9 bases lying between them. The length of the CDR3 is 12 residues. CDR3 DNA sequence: TGTGCCAGCAGTTTTCAGGGGTTCGAGCAGTACTTC. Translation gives CASSFQGFEQYF.